This T cell receptor (beta chain) was observed in a study of vaccination and CD4 T cells after COVID-19. Study context: Stimulation used overlapping spike peptides from SARS-CoV-2, HCoV-NL63, HCoV-OC43 and HCoV-229E.

To note about this clonotype: Its antigen is unidentified.

Researchers used the Oncomine TCR Beta short-read assay to sequence DNA from cultured CD4+ T cells. Researchers extracted genomic DNA from CD4+ T cells that had been cultured. TCRdb ran MiXCR on the PCR reads and lists one entry per CDR3 protein. Of around 9,800 distinct CDR3 sequences in the sample, 51% are singletons; the top ten hold roughly 22%. The treatment denotes: approximately nine-day PBMC culture with coronavirus spike peptide pools or control peptides (ViraFEST assay). Antigen-specific T cells were expanded with peptide pools by ViraFEST, and TCRs were then sequenced. IL-2 (about 10 IU/ml) and peptide pools (approximately 9.7 ug/ml) were added to cultures of 1.5 million to 2 million PBMCs per well. The receptor was derived from a human donor who had recovered from COVID-19. The specimen was CD4+ T cells from blood, cultured in vitro.

CDR3 sequence (DNA): TGTGCCAGCAGCTACGGGACAGGGTACAATGAGCAGTTCTTC. It codes for CASSYGTGYNEQFF. The chain uses TRBV7-9 and TRBJ2-1, with 9 positions matching TRBD1. Trimming at V came to 4 bases and at J to 4 bases, leaving 2 bases not matched to a gene. This CDR3 has 14 amino acids. The germline gives CDR1 SEHNR, CDR2 FQNEAQ (reference sequence).